This TCR beta chain was sequenced for a study of cytomegalovirus exposure and HLA in healthy donors. Study at large: The roughly 700 first-cohort repertoires and the 130 or so validation repertoires shared the same platform, a later analysis reported. Study outcomes and limitations: First-cohort TCR clusters were later found to tend to co-occur in the 120 or so validation repertoires. The classifier was said to identify cytomegalovirus status with high specificity and sensitivity. Most TCRs appeared rarely, but some public TCRs recurred in many donors.

Points on this clone: Antigen unknown.

CDR3 length: 12 residues. V lost 5 bases, J lost 4 bases, and 9 bases lay in between. Germline CDR1 MNHEY, CDR2 SVGAGI. The repertoire was sequenced with immunoSEQ multiplex PCR; TCRdb's copy has only in-frame clones and lacks some. The sample holds roughly 150,000 clones, roughly 84% seen once. This receptor was obtained from a man between 25 and 39 years old in good health and CMV-seropositive. V usage is TRBV6-5 and J usage is TRBJ2-7, with D tentatively TRBD1 (5 bases). Sequencing used PBMCs. The CDR3 sequence: CASSEDNYEQYF. The CDR3 DNA reads as TGTGCCAGCAGTGAGGACAATTACGAGCAGTACTTC.